A single sample gave rise to the 20 T cell receptor beta chains below, sequenced in a study of early T cells in non-severe SARS-CoV-2 infection. TCRdb independently ran MiXCR on the 5' RACE reads; one entry per CDR3 protein. The sample contains tens of thousands of distinct CDR3 sequences, around 6.5% of which appear only once. The source material was whole blood, sampled at baseline. Source of these receptors: an adult who was a healthcare worker with PCR-confirmed SARS-CoV-2 infection or an uninfected control (not recorded which).

This clonotype was detected many times. The chain carries TRBV5-1 and TRBJ2-1; D unresolved. Trimming cost V 0 bases and J 0 bases, with 13 bases left between them. From germline, CDR1 is SGHRS and CDR2 YFSETQ. This CDR3 is 17 amino acids long. The CDR3 DNA follows: TGCGCCAGCAGCTTGGGTACCCACTCTTTCTCCTACAATGAGCAGTTCTTC. It translates to CASSLGTHSFSYNEQFF.

To note about this clonotype: This may stem from a read error, because a much larger clone lies one nucleotide away. This rearrangement joins TRBV28 to TRBJ2-7; D perhaps matches TRBD1 (6 bases). In germline, CDR1 is MDHEN, CDR2 SYDVKM. The CDR3 is 16 residues long. CDR3 amino acids: CTSRSTGSHSSYEQYF. CDR3 nucleotides: TGTACCAGCAGAAGTACAGGGTCCCATTCCTCCTACGAGCAGTACTTC.

The sample holds a few counts of this clonotype. V usage is TRBV6-2 or TRBV6-3 and J usage is TRBJ1-1; D gene uncertain. Trimming cost V 7 bases and J 6 bases, with 9 bases left between them. The CDR3 sequence is 11 residues long. Germline V CDR1 and CDR2: MNHEY, SVGEGT. The CDR3 DNA follows: TGTGCCAGCACCAACGGGCCTGAAGCTTTCTTT. This codes for CASTNGPEAFF.

This clonotype was seen many times. The V call is TRBV5-6, the J call TRBJ1-2; the match to TRBD1 covers 7 bases. Trimming took 4 bases from V and 3 from J; bases not matched to a gene: 9. CDR1 and CDR2 (germline): SGHDT, YYEEEE. This CDR3 region has 15 residues. For the CDR3, the DNA is TGTGCCAGCAGCCCAGCTTTCGGGACAGACTATGGCTACACCTTC. Residues: CASSPAFGTDYGYTF.

At least ten counts were recorded for this clonotype. The CDR3 bases are TGTGCCAGCAGGAGGACAGTCTCCTACGAGCAGTACTTC. This gives the protein CASRRTVSYEQYF. The chain recombines TRBV28 with TRBJ2-7; perhaps TRBD1 as D (6 bases). V lost 6 bases and J lost 0, with 9 bases in between. The CDR3 covers 13 residues. The germline CDR1 and CDR2 sequences are MDHEN and SYDVKM.

This clonotype was seen only a few times. The chain uses TRBV7-9 and TRBJ2-7, with 9 nucleotides matching TRBD1. The CDR3 contains 16 residues. CDR1 SEHNR and CDR2 FQNEAQ come from the germline V gene (reference sequence). J gave up 0 bases and V 5 bases, and 8 bases lay outside the gene matches. The chain's CDR3 is CASSEEGQGSSYEQYF. The CDR3 DNA is TGTGCCAGCAGCGAGGAGGGACAGGGAAGCTCCTACGAGCAGTACTTC.

At least ten counts were recorded for this clonotype. This chain joins TRBV10-3 and TRBJ2-1; no reliable D call. CDR1 is ENHRY and CDR2 is SYGVKD in the germline V gene. Trimming left V 0 bases short and J 8 bases short, with 5 bases between. This CDR3 is 12 amino acids long. The CDR3 region has the DNA TGTGCCATCAGTGAGTCGAAGCATGAGCAGTTCTTC. It codes for CAISESKHEQFF.

This clonotype was found many times. This chain links TRBV19 with TRBJ1-5; possible D gene TRBD1, 5 bases. V lost 7 bases, J lost 6 bases, and 16 bases lay in between. The CDR3 is 14 residues long. Germline assignment: CDR1 LNHDA and CDR2 SQIVND (reference sequence). The CDR3 region is CASTWEGHVQPQHF. CDR3 in DNA: TGTGCCAGTACCTGGGAGGGGCACGTTCAGCCCCAGCATTTT.

This clonotype was counted many times. The chain links TRBV6-2 or TRBV6-3 to TRBJ2-7; D uncertain. Looked up from germline, CDR1 is MNHEY and CDR2 is SVGEGT. The CDR3 loop spans 11 amino acids. Trimming stripped 5 bases from V and 3 bases from J, with 5 bases between. CDR3 DNA: TGTGCCAGCAGTCAAAACTACGAGCAGTACTTC. Its translation: CASSQNYEQYF.

V usage is TRBV7-6 and J usage is TRBJ2-2, with D perhaps TRBD1 or TRBD2 (5 bases each). Germline V lookup: CDR1 SGHVS, CDR2 FNYEAQ. V shed 5 bases and J shed 1 base, with 17 bases lying between them. CDR3 length: 17 residues. As DNA, the CDR3 is TGTGCCAGCAGCCTTTTGTCGGGACCCAAGAACACCGGGGAGCTGTTTTTT. Translated, it gives CASSLLSGPKNTGELFF.

This clonotype was counted at least ten times. The chain carries TRBV6-4 and TRBJ2-6; the D is unclear. Germline V gene lookup returns CDR1 MRHNA and CDR2 SNTAGT. The CDR3 totals 14 residues. V dropped 1 base and J dropped 3 bases, with 4 bases sitting between them. In nucleotides, the CDR3 is TGTGCCAGCAGTGACTTTCATGGGGCCAACGTCCTGACTTTC. It yields the protein CASSDFHGANVLTF.

This clonotype was seen repeatedly, ten times or more. The V call is TRBV11-2, the J call TRBJ2-7; D may be TRBD2 (5 bases). The CDR3 has 17 amino acids. Looked up from germline, CDR1 is SGHAT and CDR2 is FQNNGV. Trimming left V 5 bases short and J 3 bases short, with 23 bases between. The CDR3 here is CASSPYSDQAALYEQYF. The DNA of the CDR3 is TGTGCCAGCAGCCCCTACTCTGACCAAGCGGCCCTCTACGAGCAGTACTTC.

The chain is built from TRBV6-2 or TRBV6-3 and TRBJ2-2; TRBD1 aligns across 7 bases. V was clipped by 5 bases and J by 2 bases; unmatched bases: 8. The CDR3 runs 16 residues. Germline CDR1 is MNHEY and CDR2 is SVGEGT. The CDR3 protein is CASSPPGGSNTGELFF. The CDR3, as DNA: TGTGCCAGCAGTCCTCCAGGGGGTTCCAACACCGGGGAGCTGTTTTTT.

The chain combines TRBV27 with TRBJ2-3; 11 positions agree with TRBD2. Germline CDR1 and CDR2: MNHEY and SMNVEV (reference sequence). The trim removed 6 bases at V and 4 bases at J, leaving 6 bases unmatched. This CDR3 has 15 residues. The CDR3 bases are TGTGCCAGCAGCCCCACTAGCGGGAGCCCAGATACGCAGTATTTT. It encodes CASSPTSGSPDTQYF.

This clonotype has at least ten counts. The rearrangement links TRBV29-1 to TRBJ2-5; 12 nucleotides line up with TRBD2. The V and J ends lost 7 bases and 4 bases, in that order; junction bases with no gene match: 10. Germline-derived CDR1 and CDR2 are SQVTM and ANQGSEA. CDR3 length: 15 amino acids. The CDR3 bases are TGCAGCGCCGTGACTAGCGGGAGAAGGGGAGAGACCCAGTACTTC. Translated: CSAVTSGRRGETQYF.

The rearrangement links TRBV3-1 to TRBJ1-2; maybe TRBD1 (6 bases). Between the trimmed V and J ends, which lost 0 bases and 11 bases, there was a span of 10 bases. The CDR3 loop spans 12 amino acids. Germline CDR1 is LGHDT and CDR2 is YNNKEL (reference sequence). Here the CDR3 reads CASSQDSRGYTF. The CDR3 DNA sequence: TGTGCCAGCAGCCAAGATAGCAGGGGATACACCTTC. Variable domain in full (rest from reference TRBV3-1 and TRBJ1-2): DTAVSQTPKYLVTQMGNDKSIKCEQNLGHDTMYWYKQDSKKFLKIMFSYNNKELIINETVPNRFSPKSPDKAHLNLHINSLELGDSAVYFCASSQDSRGYTFGSGTRLTVV.

This clonotype was seen repeatedly, ten times or more. The CDR3 region is CSARGPRGSTDTQYF. The DNA for the CDR3 is TGCAGTGCTAGAGGTCCTAGGGGAAGCACAGATACGCAGTATTTT. The V and J genes are TRBV20-1 and TRBJ2-3, with TRBD1 as a possible D gene (5 bases). Germline loops: CDR1 DFQATT, CDR2 SNEGSKA (reference sequence). The V end was cut by 1 base, the J end by 0 bases, with 11 bases between. The CDR3 sequence is 15 residues long.

The chain has TRBV7-9 and TRBJ1-1, with D maybe TRBD1 (5 bases). V was clipped by 1 base and J by 8 bases, with 8 bases between them. The CDR3 is 12 amino acids. The germline CDR1 and CDR2 sequences are SEHNR and FQNEAQ (reference sequence). CDR3 DNA sequence: TGTGCCAGCAGCTTAGAGGGGCGAGAAGCTTTCTTT. This translates into CASSLEGREAFF.

This clonotype turned up a few times. The genes are TRBV7-8 and TRBJ2-7, with 8 bases lining up with TRBD1. The V gene's germline CDR1 is SGHVS and CDR2 FQNEAQ. V lost 0 bases and J lost 3; bases outside the gene matches: 4. This CDR3 has 15 residues. The CDR3 region is CASSLARRGRYEQYF. The DNA for the CDR3 is TGTGCCAGCAGCTTAGCGCGCAGGGGGCGCTACGAGCAGTACTTC.

This clonotype showed up many times. The chain recombines TRBV18 with TRBJ2-5; unclear D gene. The CDR3 contains 13 residues. Germline CDR1 and CDR2: KGHSH and LQKENI. Trimming took off 6 bases at V and 5 bases at J, with 13 bases between the two ends. CDR3 sequence reads: CASSPGIEETQYF. In DNA, the CDR3 is TGTGCCAGCTCTCCGGGCATCGAGGAGACCCAGTACTTC.